These 21 T cell receptor beta chains were sequenced from one sample in a study of blood T cells in healthy people across ages. Sample-barcoded 5' priming and a J-beta primer mix drove a second PCR of roughly 7 to 11 cycles. Each CDR3 protein gets one entry after TCRdb re-called the 5' RACE reads with MiXCR. Among about 900,000 distinct CDR3 sequences listed, around 68% were seen once. The sequenced sample consisted of blood. The receptors were gathered from a man younger than 40 in good health.

V is TRBV7-8 and J is TRBJ2-7, with TRBD1 matching over 8 bases. Germline V gives CDR1 SGHVS, CDR2 FQNEAQ. The CDR3 is 16 amino acids. V dropped 6 bases and J dropped 1; count of bases not matched to a gene: 11. CDR3 sequence: CASSPNPGGRSYEQYF. The CDR3 nucleotides are TGTGCCAGCAGTCCGAACCCAGGGGGCAGGTCCTACGAGCAGTACTTC.

This clonotype appeared a single time. V is TRBV27 and J is TRBJ2-1; 9 bases are shared with TRBD1. This CDR3 comprises 15 residues. Germline-derived CDR1 and CDR2 are MNHEY and SMNVEV (reference sequence). J gave up 5 bases and V 3 bases, and 5 bases lay outside the gene matches. The CDR3 reads CASSFLTGGNNEQFF. The CDR3, as DNA: TGTGCCAGCAGTTTCTTGACAGGGGGAAACAATGAGCAGTTCTTC.

This chain uses TRBV3-1 with TRBJ1-2, with 9 bases fitting TRBD1. The V and J ends lost 4 bases and 5 bases, in that order; junction bases with no gene match: 11. CDR1 is LGHDT and CDR2 is YNNKEL in the germline V gene (reference sequence). The CDR3 extends over 16 amino acids. The CDR3 sequence is CASSPTGTGGNYGYTF. The CDR3 DNA reads TGTGCCAGCAGCCCCACAGGAACAGGGGGCAATTATGGCTACACCTTC.

The CDR3 DNA reads TGCAGTGCTAGAGCCCTGAGGGGATTCAACGGGCAACTGTTTTTT. As protein: CSARALRGFNGQLFF. The V gene is TRBV20-1, the J gene TRBJ1-4; the D gene is possibly TRBD1 (5 bases). From germline, CDR1 is DFQATT and CDR2 SNEGSKA (reference sequence). The ends were cut back, 1 base at V and 12 bases at J, with 21 bases in the middle. This CDR3 contains 15 residues.

As regards this clonotype: A much larger clone sits a single nucleotide away, making a read error possible. The chain has TRBV4-2 and TRBJ2-1, with TRBD2 matching over 10 bases. The CDR3 has 14 amino acids. V shed 10 bases, J shed 4 bases, and the junction held 7 bases outside the gene matches. Germline CDR1 reads LGHNA; CDR2 reads YNFKEQ. This CDR3 is CANGSSGRYNEQFF. The CDR3 DNA reads TGTGCCAACGGATCTAGCGGGAGATACAATGAGCAGTTCTTC.

V usage is TRBV11-2 and J usage is TRBJ2-2; 7 nucleotides line up with TRBD1. J gave up 5 bases and V 2 bases, and 5 bases lay outside the gene matches. The germline CDR1 and CDR2 sequences are SGHAT and FQNNGV. The CDR3 sequence is 15 residues long. CDR3 in DNA: TGTGCCAGCAGCTTACGACAGGGACATACCGGGGAGCTGTTTTTT. Translating it yields CASSLRQGHTGELFF.

This clonotype was counted a single time. The junction does not match germline at one end; this may be a read error. The chain is built from TRBV7-2 and TRBJ1-5; the D gene is possibly TRBD1 (5 bases). In germline, CDR1 is SGHTA, CDR2 FQGNSA. The CDR3 runs 13 residues. DNA of the CDR3: TGTGCCTGCAGCGTCCAGGGAACTCAGCCCCAGCATTTT. Protein: CACSVQGTQPQHF.

This clonotype was observed a handful of times. The V call is TRBV29-1, the J call TRBJ2-7; tentatively, D is TRBD1 (6 bases). The end of the DNA fits TRBJ2-5 better, so the J call may be wrong. From germline, CDR1 is SQVTM and CDR2 ANQGSEA. The CDR3 runs to 13 residues. The CDR3 DNA is TGCAGCGTTTCCGGGACAAATGACGTGACCCAGTACTTC. Its protein product is CSVSGTNDVTQYF.

The chain links TRBV20-1 to TRBJ2-3; 8 nucleotides line up with TRBD2. Germline lookup yields CDR1 DFQATT and CDR2 SNEGSKA (reference sequence). The J segment lost 2 bases and the V segment lost 2 bases, leaving 9 bases of the junction unmatched. The CDR3 consists of 16 residues. The CDR3 DNA reads as TGCAGTGCTAGAAGCGTAGCGGGGAAACCCACAGATACGCAGTATTTT. Its translation is CSARSVAGKPTDTQYF.

This sequence joins TRBV5-5 and TRBJ1-2, with D possibly TRBD1 on 5 matching bases. Germline V lookup: CDR1 SGHKS, CDR2 YYEKEE (reference sequence). This CDR3 contains 12 residues. V lost 3 bases and J lost 7, with 10 bases in between. CDR3 loop: CASSSPQGGYTF. As DNA, the CDR3 is TGTGCCAGCAGCTCTCCGCAGGGTGGCTACACCTTC.

The sample holds one count of this clonotype. A read error may produce the germline difference seen at one junction end. The chain uses TRBV7-9 and TRBJ2-7, with TRBD1 matching over 8 bases. The CDR3 spans 15 residues. CDR1 and CDR2 (germline): SEHNR, FQNEAQ (reference sequence). Written as DNA, the CDR3 is TGTGCCTGCAGCACCCAACAGGGGGGAACCTACGAGCAGTACTTC. The encoded protein is CACSTQQGGTYEQYF.

The V call is TRBV12-3 or TRBV12-4, the J call TRBJ2-2; possible D gene TRBD1, 5 bases. This CDR3 is 18 amino acids long. Trimming removed 1 base from V and 0 bases from J, with 15 bases in between. As DNA, the CDR3 is TGTGCCAGCAGTTTAGTGGGCAGGGCCACATCGAACACCGGGGAGCTGTTTTTT. Its translation is CASSLVGRATSNTGELFF.

This clonotype was counted a few times. The rearrangement joins TRBV11-2 to TRBJ2-1, with D unclear. The length of the CDR3 is 16 residues. Germline CDR1 is SGHAT and CDR2 is FQNNGV. V gave up 2 bases and J gave up 3 bases, with 14 bases separating them. The CDR3: CASSLTSTGGYNEQFF. For the CDR3, the DNA is TGTGCCAGCAGCTTAACGTCCACGGGCGGCTACAATGAGCAGTTCTTC.

The V and J genes are TRBV7-2 and TRBJ1-6, with TRBD1 as a possible D gene (6 bases). Trimming cost V 1 base and J 9 bases, with 13 bases left between them. This CDR3 region has 15 residues. Per germline, CDR1 SGHTA and CDR2 FQGNSA. CDR3: CASSLVGGHGSPLHF. The CDR3 DNA sequence: TGTGCCAGCAGCTTAGTGGGGGGCCATGGTTCACCCCTCCACTTT.

This sequence joins TRBV5-1 and TRBJ2-1, with TRBD2 matching 8 bases. With 4 bases clipped from V and 1 base from J, the junction kept 4 bases outside the gene matches. Germline CDR1 is SGHRS and CDR2 is YFSETQ. CDR3 length equals 15 residues. This chain's CDR3 is CASSLLADSYNEQFF. CDR3 nucleotides: TGCGCCAGCAGCCTACTAGCGGATTCCTACAATGAGCAGTTCTTC. The variable domain in full, with the rest retrieved from reference TRBV5-1 and TRBJ2-1, is KAGVTQTPRYLIKTRGQQVTLSCSPISGHRSVSWYQQTPGQGLQFLFEYFSETQRNKGNFPGRFSGRQFSNSRSEMNVSTLELGDSALYLCASSLLADSYNEQFFGPGTRLTVL.

This clonotype was detected only a few times. The chain couples TRBV4-2 to TRBJ2-3; 8 bases align to TRBD2. J gave up 5 bases and V 1 base, and 5 bases lay outside the gene matches. This CDR3 spans 15 amino acids. Germline V gives CDR1 LGHNA, CDR2 YNFKEQ. This chain's CDR3 is CASSQGALAGDTQYF. Written as DNA, the CDR3 is TGTGCCAGCAGCCAAGGCGCCCTAGCGGGAGATACGCAGTATTTT.

The V gene is TRBV7-9, the J gene TRBJ2-1, with 8 bases matching TRBD2. Trimming cost V 7 bases and J 4 bases; bases outside gene matches: 9. The CDR3 is 15 amino acids. Germline values: CDR1 SEHNR, CDR2 FQNEAQ (reference sequence). This CDR3 reads CASIERGGGYNEQFF. CDR3 nucleotides: TGTGCCAGCATCGAACGGGGGGGCGGATACAATGAGCAGTTCTTC. The complete variable domain, with remaining parts taken from reference TRBV7-9 and TRBJ2-1, reads DTGVSQNPRHKITKRGQNVTFRCDPISEHNRLYWYRQTLGQGPEFLTYFQNEAQLEKSRLLSDRFSAERPKGSFSTLEIQRTEQGDSAMYLCASIERGGGYNEQFFGPGTRLTVL.

This chain joins TRBV27 and TRBJ2-5; 10 positions match TRBD2. The CDR3 is 19 amino acids. V lost 8 bases and J lost 0; bases outside the gene matches: 18. Per germline, CDR1 MNHEY and CDR2 SMNVEV (reference sequence). The DNA for the CDR3 is TGTGCCAGCGGCCCCTATCCCTCCTTAGCGGGGGGAAACCAAGAGACCCAGTACTTC. This sequence encodes CASGPYPSLAGGNQETQYF.

CDR3 nucleotides: TGTGCCAGCAGCTTAGATCGGGGAGCGCAGTTCTTC. Protein sequence: CASSLDRGAQFF. This chain uses TRBV7-2 with TRBJ2-1; weak D call: TRBD2 (5 bases). Trimming pared 1 base from V and 12 bases from J, leaving 10 bases between. CDR1 SGHTA and CDR2 FQGNSA come from the germline V gene. This CDR3 spans 12 amino acids.

The rearrangement uses TRBV7-6 and TRBJ2-7; 8 bases are shared with TRBD1. Trimming at V came to 2 bases and at J to 7 bases, leaving 13 bases not matched to a gene. CDR1 and CDR2 (germline): SGHVS, FNYEAQ. CDR3 size: 16 residues. The DNA of the CDR3 is TGTGCCAGCAGCTTATACCAGGCCGGACAGGGTGGGGAGCAGTACTTC. Its protein is CASSLYQAGQGGEQYF.

The chain uses TRBV24-1 and TRBJ2-1; 8 bases line up with TRBD2. This CDR3 comprises 14 residues. Looked up from germline, CDR1 is KGHDR and CDR2 is SFDVKD. V lost 11 bases to trimming and J lost 4 bases; unmatched junction nucleotides: 9. In nucleotides, the CDR3 is TGTGCCAGCGAGGCCGGGGGGGCTTACAATGAGCAGTTCTTC. This gives the protein CASEAGGAYNEQFF.